Reported below is one T cell receptor (beta chain). Its antigen is unknown. The sample originates from a study of blood T cells in healthy people across ages. Total RNA, at least 5 micrograms per sample, was extracted from PBMCs. PCR was performed a second time for about 7 to 12 cycles using a sample-barcoded 5' primer and a J-beta primer mix. TCRdb re-analysed the 5' RACE reads in MiXCR, keeping a single row per CDR3 protein. The data show 1.8 million or so distinct CDR3 sequences, about two fifths seen once. Study findings and constraints: The fall in TCR beta diversity per million T cells was roughly linear with age. When one million T cells were used, diversity estimates were thought to be underestimates.

This TCR was recovered from a human donor in good health. Sequencing was carried out using blood.

The CDR3, as DNA: TGCGCCAGCCTCGGACTTAGGGGTCAGCCCCAGCATTTT. Protein: CASLGLRGQPQHF. The gene calls are TRBV10-2 and TRBJ1-5; D possibly corresponds to TRBD1 (5 bases). Trimming removed 8 bases at V and 6 bases at J, with 14 bases between. CDR3 length: 13 amino acids. Germline assignment: CDR1 WSHSY and CDR2 SAAADI.